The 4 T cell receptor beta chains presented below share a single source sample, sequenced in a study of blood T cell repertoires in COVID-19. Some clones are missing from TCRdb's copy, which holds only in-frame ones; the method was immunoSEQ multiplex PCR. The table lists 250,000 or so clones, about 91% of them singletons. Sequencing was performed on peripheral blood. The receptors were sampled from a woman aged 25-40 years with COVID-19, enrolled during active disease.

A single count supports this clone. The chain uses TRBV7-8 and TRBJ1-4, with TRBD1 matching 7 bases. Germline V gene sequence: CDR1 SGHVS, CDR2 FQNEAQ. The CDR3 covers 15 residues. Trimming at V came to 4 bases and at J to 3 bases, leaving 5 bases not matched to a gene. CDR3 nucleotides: TGTGCCAGCAGCTCATGGGACAGCCCTAATGAAAAACTGTTTTTT. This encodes CASSSWDSPNEKLFF.

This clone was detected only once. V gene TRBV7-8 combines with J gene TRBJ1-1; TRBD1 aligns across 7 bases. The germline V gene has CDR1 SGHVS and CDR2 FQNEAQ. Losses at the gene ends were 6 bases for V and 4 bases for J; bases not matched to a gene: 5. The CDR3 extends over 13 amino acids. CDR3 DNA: TGTGCCAGCAGTGAGGGGGCTGGCACTGAAGCTTTCTTT. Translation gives CASSEGAGTEAFF.

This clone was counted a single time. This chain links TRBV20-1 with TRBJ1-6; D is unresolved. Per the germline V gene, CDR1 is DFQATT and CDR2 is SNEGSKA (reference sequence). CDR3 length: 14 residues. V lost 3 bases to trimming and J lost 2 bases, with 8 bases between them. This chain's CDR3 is CSASREAYNSPLHF. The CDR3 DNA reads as TGCAGTGCTAGTAGGGAGGCCTATAATTCACCCCTCCACTTT.

The CDR3 DNA follows: TGCGCCAGCAGCCAAGAGCTGACAGGGAGCACAGATACGCAGTATTTT. Encoded protein: CASSQELTGSTDTQYF. The rearrangement links TRBV4-3 to TRBJ2-3, with 7 bases aligning to TRBD1. CDR1 is LGHNA and CDR2 is YSLEER in the germline V gene. The CDR3 contains 16 residues. V dropped 0 bases and J dropped 0; count of bases not matched to a gene: 3.